The rows below give T cell receptor beta chains drawn from one sample of a study of cytomegalovirus exposure and HLA in healthy donors. The protocol was immunoSEQ multiplex PCR, while the TCRdb copy is restricted to in-frame clones and leaves out a portion. The table records about 150,000 clones, around 88% of them present only once. The sample taken for sequencing was PBMCs. The receptor set was obtained from a young man in good health and CMV-seropositive. The CDR3 runs from the conserved cysteine through the conserved F or W. The D gene is left open where the match is weak. Size is omitted from some rows. Given values are once, few, many or a class for expanded clones.

J,D,V,size,DNA,CDR3
TRBJ2-2,-,TRBV18,few,TGTGCCAGCTCACCCAAGAACACCGGGGAGCTGTTTTTT,CASSPKNTGELFF
TRBJ2-1,-,TRBV6-5,-,TGTGCCAGCAGTTCGTCCCGAGGTGAGCAGTTCTTC,CASSSSRGEQFF
TRBJ2-7,-,TRBV5-1,-,TGCGCCAGCAGCCACGACAGTTCCGACTACGAGCAGTACTTC,CASSHDSSDYEQYF
TRBJ2-7,-,TRBV6-6,-,TGTGCCAGCAGCAGGGGCGGCTACGAGCAGTACTTC,CASSRGGYEQYF
TRBJ2-7,-,TRBV7-2,-,TGTGCCAGCAGGCCGGGACTCCAACCCTACGAGCAGTACTTC,CASRPGLQPYEQYF
TRBJ1-5,TRBD1,TRBV6-1,-,TGTGCCAGCAGTGGGGGACAGGGGGGGAGCAATCAGCCCCAGCATTTT,CASSGGQGGSNQPQHF
TRBJ1-1,-,TRBV4-1,-,TGCGCCAGCAGCCAAATACAAACAGGGAACACTGAAGCTTTCTTT,CASSQIQTGNTEAFF
TRBJ2-7,TRBD2,TRBV27,once,TGTGCCAGCAGTTTATACGGGACTAGCGGCTACGAGCAGTACTTC,CASSLYGTSGYEQYF
TRBJ2-7,-,TRBV7-9,-,TGTGCCAGCAGCCCCCCTGGCGCAGGGCACTCCTACGAGCAGTACTTC,CASSPPGAGHSYEQYF
TRBJ2-5,TRBD2,TRBV11-2,-,TGTGCCAGCAGCCTGGGACTAGCGGGGGGGCAAGAGACCCAGTACTTC,CASSLGLAGGQETQYF
TRBJ1-5,-,TRBV2,-,TGTGCCAGCCGTGGGTCGGGGGTATCGGGCCAGCCCCAGCATTTT,CASRGSGVSGQPQHF
TRBJ2-7,TRBD2,TRBV6-6,-,TGTGCCAGCACTAGCCCCGACGGAGCGGGAGAGCAGTACTTC,CASTSPDGAGEQYF
TRBJ1-1,-,TRBV18,-,TGTGCCAGCTCACCAGGTAGGGGCCTGGACACTGAAGCTTTCTTT,CASSPGRGLDTEAFF
TRBJ1-2,TRBD1,TRBV6-5,once,TGTGCCAGCAGCCTCAGGGGGGCCCTCGGCTATGGCTACACCTTC,CASSLRGALGYGYTF
TRBJ2-7,TRBD1,TRBV18,-,TGTGCCAGCTCCTCCGGGACAGCCACCTACGAGCAGTACTTC,CASSSGTATYEQYF
TRBJ2-7,TRBD1,TRBV7-8,-,TGTGCCAGCAGCTTCAGACCCGGTCGGACAGGGGGGGTCCACGAGCAGTACTTC,CASSFRPGRTGGVHEQYF
TRBJ2-1,-,TRBV9,-,TGTGCCAGCAGCCCCAGACACGGAGGGAATGAGCAGTTCTTC,CASSPRHGGNEQFF
TRBJ1-5,-,TRBV11-3,-,TGTGCCAGCAGCCCTAATCCATATAGCAATCAGCCCCAGCATTTT,CASSPNPYSNQPQHF
TRBJ2-7,TRBD1,TRBV5-1,-,TGCGCCAGCAGCTTATCGACAGGGGAAGACGAGCAGTACTTC,CASSLSTGEDEQYF
TRBJ2-2,-,TRBV7-3,-,TGTGCCAGCAGCTTAACCAGGGCGAACACCGGGGAGCTGTTTTTT,CASSLTRANTGELFF
TRBJ1-6,-,TRBV2,-,TGTGCCAGCAGTGAGCGGCAGAGATTCTATAATTCACCCCTCCACTTT,CASSERQRFYNSPLHF
TRBJ2-2,-,TRBV5-6,-,TGTGCCAGCAGCCTCACGCCAGGGGTCACCGGGGAGCTGTTTTTT,CASSLTPGVTGELFF
TRBJ2-7,TRBD1,TRBV4-1,-,TGCGCCAGCAGTAATCCGGGACAGGGGGCCTACGAGCAGTACTTC,CASSNPGQGAYEQYF
TRBJ2-7,TRBD1,TRBV6-5,-,TGTGCCAGCAGAAGTACAGGGGGCAGGTACGAGCAGTACTTC,CASRSTGGRYEQYF
TRBJ1-1,TRBD1,TRBV6-5,-,TGTGCCAGCAGTTACACAGGGGAGCAGGAAGCTTTCTTT,CASSYTGEQEAFF
TRBJ2-7,-,TRBV6-1,-,TGTGCCAGTGAGAACTACGAGCAGTACTTC,CASENYEQYF
TRBJ2-3,-,TRBV9,-,TGTGCCAGCAGCCATTCCGGAGCAAGCACAGATACGCAGTATTTT,CASSHSGASTDTQYF
TRBJ1-2,TRBD1,TRBV5-8,few,TGTGCCAGCAGCCACAGGGGTGGCTACACCTTC,CASSHRGGYTF
TRBJ2-3,TRBD2,TRBV5-6,-,TGTGCCAGCAGCCCGGTGGTAGCGGGAGTTGATACGCAGTATTTT,CASSPVVAGVDTQYF
TRBJ1-4,-,TRBV11-1,-,TGTGCCAGCAGCCCCCGGGTCGCAACTAATGAAAAACTGTTTTTT,CASSPRVATNEKLFF
TRBJ1-2,-,TRBV4-1,few,TGCGCCAGCAGCCAAGAGTCTGTCGGTGGTGGCTACACCTTC,CASSQESVGGGYTF
TRBJ2-1,TRBD2,TRBV12-5,-,TGTGCTAGTGCCCTAGGCGCGGGAGATTACAATGAGCAGTTCTTC,CASALGAGDYNEQFF
TRBJ2-7,TRBD1,TRBV27,-,TGTGCCAGCAAACAGGGGGCCTCCTACGAGCAGTACTTC,CASKQGASYEQYF